The sequence of this TCR beta chain was determined in a study of molecular identifiers for immune sequencing clone quantification. Whole-study results and caveats: Jurkat TCR RNA from one cell was spiked into about 1 million naive cells, and it was reportedly detectable there.

With respect to this clonotype: Its matching antigen is unknown. A read error may explain this, as a much larger clone is one base away.

The bulk TCR libraries were made with methods described before and with listed TCR primers. TCRdb passed the PCR reads through MiXCR, listing each CDR3 protein once. Found here are about 100,000 distinct CDR3 sequences, roughly 34% of them singletons; the top ten hold 4% to 5%. Germline V gives CDR1 SGHTA, CDR2 FQGNSA. Trimming took 3 bases from V and 7 from J; bases not matched to a gene: 15. The CDR3 contains 18 residues. This clonotype was sampled from a human donor in good health. Some libraries in this study had Jurkat cell RNA spiked in. This sequence joins TRBV7-2 and TRBJ2-5; the match to TRBD2 covers 12 bases. Sequencing was done on a sample of naive CD8+ T cells from blood, with Jurkat cell RNA spiked in. Regarding subset: FACS-sorted CD8+CD4-CCR7+CD45RA+ naive T cells. CDR3 in DNA: TGTGCCAGCAGCTTCCCCCGACTAGCGGGAGTGAGGGTAGCGACCCAGTACTTC. This sequence encodes CASSFPRLAGVRVATQYF.